Below, 30 T cell receptor beta chains from the same sample are listed, as sequenced in a study of cytomegalovirus exposure and HLA in healthy donors. 60 Vbeta and 13 Jbeta primers were used in PCR. Assay used: immunoSEQ multiplex PCR; TCRdb lists only in-frame clones, some missing. Of roughly 95,000 clones detected, roughly four fifths appear once; the ten largest clones hold more than 3%. The material sequenced was PBMCs. These receptors all stem from a man in his thirties or forties in good health and CMV-seropositive.

This chain connects TRBV30 to TRBJ2-1; a possible D gene is TRBD1 (6 bases). Trimming removed 0 bases at V and 7 bases at J, with 10 bases between. Per the germline V gene, CDR1 is GTSNPN and CDR2 is SVGIG (reference sequence). This CDR3 is built from 13 residues. For the CDR3, the DNA is TGTGCCTGGAGTGTAGCCAGGGGAAATGAGCAGTTCTTC. Its protein is CAWSVARGNEQFF.

The chain combines TRBV2 with TRBJ1-1; no clear D. This CDR3 contains 14 residues. V lost 3 bases, J lost 3 bases, and 11 bases lay in between. CDR1 and CDR2 (germline): SNHLY, FYNNEI. This CDR3 reads CASSEMDWDTEAFF. The CDR3 bases are TGTGCCAGCAGTGAGATGGACTGGGACACTGAAGCTTTCTTT.

The chain carries TRBV7-2 and TRBJ1-3; possible D gene TRBD1, 6 bases. Deletions cut 5 bases from V and 10 bases from J, with 21 bases between. There are 15 residues in the CDR3. CDR1 and CDR2 from the germline V gene are SGHTA and FQGNSA. The CDR3 region is CASSPGGAGAATIYF. The CDR3 DNA is TGTGCCAGCAGCCCTGGGGGCGCGGGCGCTGCGACCATATATTTT.

The chain is built from TRBV14 and TRBJ1-1, with a tentative D call TRBD1 (6 bases). Germline CDR1 and CDR2: SGHDN and FVKESK. This CDR3 is built from 16 residues. Deletions cut 4 bases from V and 0 bases from J, with 15 bases between. CDR3: CASSLRGGGMNTEAFF. CDR3 sequence (DNA): TGTGCCAGCAGCCTCAGGGGTGGAGGCATGAACACTGAAGCTTTCTTT.

V and J are TRBV19 and TRBJ2-7; a weak D match, TRBD2 (5 bases). The germline gives CDR1 LNHDA, CDR2 SQIVND (reference sequence). V was clipped by 3 bases and J by 2 bases, with 11 bases between them. The length of the CDR3 is 14 residues. The CDR3: CASSIRGVPYEQYF. Here the CDR3 DNA reads TGTGCCAGTAGTATCCGGGGTGTTCCCTACGAGCAGTACTTC.

The rearrangement links TRBV5-1 to TRBJ2-2; TRBD2 matches at 14 bases. CDR1 and CDR2 (germline): SGHRS, YFSETQ. The ends lost 3 bases at V and 5 bases at J; junction bases unmatched: 6. This CDR3 comprises 17 residues. CDR3 sequence: CASSSGLAGVQTGELFF. CDR3 sequence (DNA): TGCGCCAGCAGCTCGGGACTAGCGGGAGTTCAGACCGGGGAGCTGTTTTTT. Full variable domain (rest looked up from reference TRBV5-1 and TRBJ2-2): KAGVTQTPRYLIKTRGQQVTLSCSPISGHRSVSWYQQTPGQGLQFLFEYFSETQRNKGNFPGRFSGRQFSNSRSEMNVSTLELGDSALYLCASSSGLAGVQTGELFFGEGSRLTVL.

This clone was found once. This chain uses TRBV27 with TRBJ2-2; 14 bases align to TRBD2. The CDR3 sequence is 21 residues long. Per the germline V gene, CDR1 is MNHEY and CDR2 is SMNVEV (reference sequence). V gave up 7 bases and J gave up 5 bases; unmatched junction bases: 21. CDR3 sequence: CASTARRTSGRIPLGTGELFF. The CDR3 DNA reads TGTGCCAGCACCGCACGCCGGACTAGCGGGAGGATCCCCCTAGGGACCGGGGAGCTGTTTTTT.

The chain carries TRBV14 and TRBJ2-1; 10 positions agree with TRBD1. Germline V gene sequence: CDR1 SGHDN, CDR2 FVKESK. The junction had 9 bases not matched to a gene; V was cut back by 4 bases and J by 9 bases. CDR3 length: 15 amino acids. CDR3 coding DNA: TGTGCCAGCAGCCCGACTTGGACAGGGGGAATTGAGCAGTTCTTC. This gives the protein CASSPTWTGGIEQFF.

The chain carries TRBV30 and TRBJ2-1; no definite D call. Germline V lookup: CDR1 GTSNPN, CDR2 SVGIG (reference sequence). The CDR3 has 11 residues. V was cut by 0 bases and J by 8 bases, with 5 bases left in between. CDR3: CAWSVRDEQFF. CDR3 DNA: TGTGCCTGGAGTGTACGGGATGAGCAGTTCTTC.

V gene TRBV6-5 combines with J gene TRBJ2-5, with D hard to call. Matching the DNA end better, TRBJ2-7 makes the J call doubtful. CDR3 length: 13 residues. The germline V gene encodes CDR1 MNHEY and CDR2 SVGAGI. Here the CDR3 DNA reads TGTGCCAGCAGTTACGTACCTAGTAGCGAGCAGTACTTC. This encodes CASSYVPSSEQYF.

The rearrangement joins TRBV28 to TRBJ1-2, with a weak D call TRBD1 (6 bases). Per the germline V gene, CDR1 is MDHEN and CDR2 is SYDVKM. The CDR3 is 15 residues long. V was shortened by 5 bases and J by 2 bases, with 15 bases between the two germline ends. For the CDR3, the DNA is TGTGCCAGCAGTGTAGGGGCAGGGGCGAACTATGGCTACACCTTC. It yields the protein CASSVGAGANYGYTF.

Worth noting for this clone: The same CDR3 is also encoded by other DNA sequences in this sample. V is TRBV30 and J is TRBJ2-1, with D tentatively TRBD2 (5 bases). Germline V gene lookup returns CDR1 GTSNPN and CDR2 SVGIG (reference sequence). Trimming took 0 bases from V and 1 from J, leaving 13 bases between them. This CDR3 contains 16 residues. CDR3 protein: CAWSVLSSGSYNEQFF. The CDR3 bases are TGTGCCTGGAGTGTACTCTCGAGCGGTTCCTACAATGAGCAGTTCTTC.

In this sample, this clone turned up once. The gene calls are TRBV28 and TRBJ2-5, with 7 nucleotides matching TRBD2. V lost 8 bases, J lost 5 bases, and 2 bases stayed unmatched. The CDR3 is made up of 11 amino acids. The germline V gene has CDR1 MDHEN and CDR2 SYDVKM. CDR3 loop: CASLGGETQYF. As DNA, the CDR3 is TGTGCCAGCCTGGGAGGGGAGACCCAGTACTTC.

This chain joins TRBV30 and TRBJ1-5, with 8 nucleotides matching TRBD1. Unmatched junction bases numbered 9, after V lost 3 bases and J lost 2 bases. CDR1 and CDR2 from the germline V gene are GTSNPN and SVGIG (reference sequence). The CDR3 totals 16 residues. The CDR3 spells CAWSPTGTGRNQPQHF. The CDR3 DNA is TGTGCCTGGAGCCCCACCGGGACAGGCCGCAATCAGCCCCAGCATTTT.

The chain joins TRBV7-2 to TRBJ2-3; 7 bases agree with TRBD2. Per germline, CDR1 SGHTA and CDR2 FQGNSA. This CDR3 region has 14 residues. With 9 bases clipped from V and 1 base from J, the junction kept 7 bases outside the gene matches. CDR3 loop: CASFAGVRTDTQYF. As DNA, the CDR3 is TGTGCCAGTTTCGCGGGAGTCCGCACAGATACGCAGTATTTT.

V gene TRBV13 combines with J gene TRBJ1-5, with D possibly TRBD1 on 6 matching bases. Trimming took off 5 bases at V and 7 bases at J, with 12 bases between the two ends. Per the germline V gene, CDR1 is PRHDT and CDR2 is FYEKMQ (reference sequence). The CDR3 has 13 amino acids. The CDR3 coding sequence is TGTGCCAGCAGCCAGGGGCTCGGCCAGCCCCAGCATTTT. Protein product: CASSQGLGQPQHF. The full variable domain, its missing parts supplied by reference TRBV13 and TRBJ1-5, is AAGVIQSPRHLIKEKRETATLKCYPIPRHDTVYWYQQGPGQDPQFLISFYEKMQSDKGSIPDRFSAQQFSDYHSELNMSSLELGDSALYFCASSQGLGQPQHFGDGTRLSIL.

This clone was found a few times. The V gene is TRBV30, the J gene TRBJ1-3; a possible D gene is TRBD1 (6 bases). The CDR3 length is 16 residues. CDR1 is GTSNPN and CDR2 is SVGIG in the germline V gene (reference sequence). V shed 3 bases and J shed 0 bases, with 15 bases lying between them. The CDR3 bases are TGTGCCTGGAGACCAAACAGGGACTACTCTGGAAACACCATATATTTT. Protein product: CAWRPNRDYSGNTIYF.

A single count supports this clone. The chain is built from TRBV30 and TRBJ2-7, with a tentative D call TRBD1 (6 bases). Germline values: CDR1 GTSNPN, CDR2 SVGIG (reference sequence). The length of the CDR3 is 11 residues. V lost 2 bases, J lost 7 bases, and 9 bases lay in between. The CDR3 loop is CAWSSGVEQYF. The CDR3 DNA is TGTGCCTGGAGTTCAGGGGTGGAGCAGTACTTC.

The chain carries TRBV4-1 and TRBJ2-5, with D tentatively TRBD1 (6 bases). TRBJ2-7 matches the DNA end more closely, so the J call is doubtful. The germline V gene encodes CDR1 MGHRA and CDR2 YSYEKL. The CDR3 has 14 residues. The CDR3 sequence is CASSQGHPLGEQYF. CDR3 nucleotide sequence: TGCGCCAGCAGTCAGGGACACCCGCTCGGCGAGCAGTACTTC.

This sequence joins TRBV5-4 and TRBJ1-2; D is ambiguous. CDR3 size: 14 residues. Trimming left V 0 bases short and J 0 bases short, with 6 bases between. Germline CDR1 reads SGHNT; CDR2 reads YYREEE (reference sequence). CDR3: CASSLDPANYGYTF. In nucleotides, the CDR3 is TGTGCCAGCAGCTTGGACCCGGCTAACTATGGCTACACCTTC.

This clone was seen more than once but under ten times. The rearrangement joins TRBV10-3 to TRBJ1-1; D is perhaps TRBD1 (5 bases). This CDR3 region has 13 residues. The V end lost 8 bases, the J end lost 0 bases, and 10 bases lay between the germline ends. Germline CDR1 reads ENHRY; CDR2 reads SYGVKD. The CDR3 loop reads CAIWSGMNTEAFF. The DNA of the CDR3 is TGTGCCATCTGGTCAGGGATGAACACTGAAGCTTTCTTT.

This clone occurred once. The chain combines TRBV27 with TRBJ2-1, with 10 bases identical to TRBD2. Per the germline V gene, CDR1 is MNHEY and CDR2 is SMNVEV (reference sequence). Trimming cost V 4 bases and J 1 base; bases outside gene matches: 7. The length of the CDR3 is 17 residues. CDR3 amino acids: CASSSAGTSVSYNEQFF. For the CDR3, the DNA is TGTGCCAGCAGTTCTGCCGGGACTAGCGTATCCTACAATGAGCAGTTCTTC.

The sample holds a few counts of this clone. CDR3 in DNA: TGTGCCAGCACCTCGCTGGGCCCGGGGGAAAAACTGTTTTTT. Amino acid sequence: CASTSLGPGEKLFF. V is TRBV5-6 and J is TRBJ1-4; unclear D gene. Trimming removed 6 bases from V and 8 bases from J, with 17 bases in between. Germline CDR1 SGHDT, CDR2 YYEEEE. CDR3 length: 14 amino acids.

This chain uses TRBV19 with TRBJ2-7, with 8 bases aligning to TRBD1. V was clipped by 4 bases and J by 3 bases; unmatched bases: 5. Per germline, CDR1 LNHDA and CDR2 SQIVND (reference sequence). CDR3 length equals 14 residues. The CDR3 nucleotides are TGTGCCAGTAGTACCGGGACAGGAGGCTACGAGCAGTACTTC. Its protein is CASSTGTGGYEQYF.

CDR3 nucleotide sequence: TGTGCCAGCTCACCTCTCCCGACCGGACAGGGAAATACTGAAGCTTTCTTT. It translates to CASSPLPTGQGNTEAFF. This chain joins TRBV18 and TRBJ1-1; 8 bases line up with TRBD1. Germline V gives CDR1 KGHSH, CDR2 LQKENI. The CDR3 spans 17 residues. The ends lost 3 bases at V and 5 bases at J; junction bases unmatched: 14.

The chain is built from TRBV11-2 and TRBJ1-1, with D maybe TRBD1 (5 bases). Trimming removed 5 bases at V and 4 bases at J, with 20 bases between. This CDR3 contains 16 residues. In germline, CDR1 is SGHAT, CDR2 FQNNGV. Here the CDR3 reads CASSLPPGRRGTEAFF. CDR3 DNA sequence: TGTGCCAGCAGCCTCCCCCCAGGGCGCCGAGGCACTGAAGCTTTCTTT.

This clone is a singleton in its sample. The chain links TRBV27 to TRBJ2-1; 8 bases map to TRBD2. CDR1 is MNHEY, CDR2 SMNVEV, per germline (reference sequence). J was trimmed by 5 bases and V by 5 bases; bases with no gene match: 14. This CDR3 contains 17 residues. The CDR3 spells CASSRDLPLAEDNEQFF. The CDR3 DNA follows: TGTGCCAGCAGTCGAGACCTCCCACTAGCGGAAGACAATGAGCAGTTCTTC.

The rearrangement joins TRBV10-3 to TRBJ2-5; TRBD1 matches at 9 bases. CDR3 length: 16 amino acids. The germline V gene has CDR1 ENHRY and CDR2 SYGVKD. Trimming at V came to 0 bases and at J to 5 bases, leaving 7 bases not matched to a gene. CDR3 in DNA: TGTGCCATCAGTGAGTCGAAGGGAGGGACAGGGGAGACCCAGTACTTC. It yields the protein CAISESKGGTGETQYF.

This rearrangement joins TRBV5-1 to TRBJ2-7; 8 nucleotides agree with TRBD2. The germline gives CDR1 SGHRS, CDR2 YFSETQ. Trimming took 0 bases from V and 7 from J; bases not matched to a gene: 12. CDR3 length: 16 residues. CDR3 DNA: TGCGCCAGCAGCTTGGCCCAAAAAGCGGGGGCGTCAGAGCAGTACTTC. Protein product: CASSLAQKAGASEQYF.

V is TRBV5-1 and J is TRBJ2-3, with D possibly being TRBD2 (5 bases). Per the germline V gene, CDR1 is SGHRS and CDR2 is YFSETQ. This CDR3 is built from 13 residues. Trimming cost V 3 bases and J 5 bases, with 10 bases left between them. The CDR3 region has the DNA TGCGCCAGCAGCTCGGGCCGGGAAGATACGCAGTATTTT. It is translated as CASSSGREDTQYF.